The 26 T cell receptor beta chains reported below all come from one sample, sequenced in a study of T cells after yellow fever vaccination. TCRdb processed the 5' RACE reads anew with MiXCR; each CDR3 protein has one entry. The data show a few hundred thousand distinct CDR3 sequences, with around a tenth seen just once and 15% to 20% held by the top ten. The input for sequencing was PBMCs, taken on the day of the first yellow fever vaccination. The receptor set was obtained from a man aged 18 to 29 who received the YFV17D yellow fever vaccine.

The CDR3 loop is CASSGNRGREVYGYTF. CDR3 in DNA: TGTGCCAGCAGTGGAAACCGGGGCAGGGAGGTCTATGGCTACACCTTC. The chain has TRBV6-4 and TRBJ1-2; possibly TRBD1 for D (5 bases). V shed 4 bases and J shed 4 bases, with 19 bases lying between them. CDR3 size: 16 residues. From germline, CDR1 is MRHNA and CDR2 SNTAGT.

The DNA for the CDR3 is TGTGCCAGCAGCCCCACTCAGGTGGCAGATACGCAGTATTTT. This sequence encodes CASSPTQVADTQYF. The chain uses TRBV7-3 and TRBJ2-3; no reliable D call. The CDR3 has 14 amino acids. V was clipped by 5 bases and J by 4 bases, with 13 bases between them. The germline V gene has CDR1 SGHTA and CDR2 FQGTGA.

The chain joins TRBV5-6 to TRBJ2-1; TRBD2 aligns across 10 bases. Looked up from germline, CDR1 is SGHDT and CDR2 is YYEEEE. The CDR3 has 18 amino acids. J lost 5 bases, V lost 3 bases, and 14 bases had no gene match. Here the CDR3 DNA reads TGTGCCAGCAGCTGGGACCTGGAAGCGGGGGGGCTCGACAATGAGCAGTTCTTC. Its translation: CASSWDLEAGGLDNEQFF.

The V gene is TRBV5-4, the J gene TRBJ1-2; no reliable D call. Between the trimmed V and J ends, which lost 4 bases and 2 bases, there was a span of 18 bases. Germline loops: CDR1 SGHNT, CDR2 YYREEE (reference sequence). The CDR3 loop spans 16 amino acids. The CDR3 region is CASSHAAGRGNYGYTF. The CDR3 bases are TGTGCCAGCAGCCATGCGGCGGGGAGAGGAAACTATGGCTACACCTTC.

CDR3 amino acids: CASSEVAGGATDTQYF. The DNA of the CDR3 is TGTGCCAGCAGTGAAGTAGCGGGGGGGGCCACAGATACGCAGTATTTT. The chain employs TRBV25-1 and TRBJ2-3, with 11 bases that match TRBD2. This CDR3 has 16 residues. J gave up 2 bases and V 2 bases, and 3 bases lay outside the gene matches. Germline lookup yields CDR1 MGHDK and CDR2 SYGVNS.

The chain couples TRBV6-4 to TRBJ1-5; no clear D. The germline gives CDR1 MRHNA, CDR2 SNTAGT. The CDR3 has 13 residues. Trimming stripped 4 bases from V and 5 bases from J, with 9 bases between. The CDR3: CASSVGLDQPQHF. The CDR3 DNA reads as TGTGCCAGCAGTGTCGGTCTGGATCAGCCCCAGCATTTT.

This clonotype showed up just a few times. An end of the junction does not agree with germline; a read error may underlie this. The V gene is TRBV2, the J gene TRBJ2-1; 11 nucleotides align to TRBD2. The CDR3 length is 13 residues. CDR1 is SNHLY and CDR2 is FYNNEI in the germline V gene. CDR3 sequence (DNA): TGTGCCAGCAGCGCCCCGGGACTAGCGGTCCTGCTCTTC. Translated, it gives CASSAPGLAVLLF.

The genes are TRBV5-1 and TRBJ2-1; a possible D gene is TRBD2 (7 bases). The germline gives CDR1 SGHRS, CDR2 YFSETQ. This CDR3 region has 14 residues. V gave up 0 bases and J gave up 9 bases, with 13 bases separating them. CDR3 sequence (DNA): TGCGCCAGCAGCTTGGAAGGGGGGGGCGTTGAGCAGTTCTTC. This encodes CASSLEGGGVEQFF.

V and J are TRBV7-9 and TRBJ1-4, with no clear D. Trimming removed 5 bases from V and 5 bases from J, with 12 bases in between. CDR1 and CDR2 (germline): SEHNR, FQNEAQ (reference sequence). The CDR3 is 14 amino acids. The CDR3 sequence: CASSPGLGNEKLFF. In nucleotides, the CDR3 is TGTGCCAGCAGCCCCGGGCTCGGAAATGAAAAACTGTTTTTT.

This clonotype was seen a few times. The chain links TRBV5-1 to TRBJ2-5; the D is unclear. The CDR3 has 13 residues. Trimming pared 2 bases from V and 4 bases from J, leaving 9 bases between. The germline V gene encodes CDR1 SGHRS and CDR2 YFSETQ. As DNA, the CDR3 is TGCGCCAGCAGCTTTTTATCCGCAGAGACCCAGTACTTC. As protein: CASSFLSAETQYF.

This clonotype was seen more than once but under ten times. The CDR3 DNA follows: TGTGCCAGCTCACCTAAGGGGACAGAGCACCAGAGATTTTATGGCTACACCTTC. Its translation: CASSPKGTEHQRFYGYTF. V gene TRBV18 combines with J gene TRBJ1-2; 7 bases are a match to TRBD1. CDR3 size: 18 residues. V was pared by 3 bases and J by 5 bases, with 18 bases of the junction left unmatched. Germline lookup yields CDR1 KGHSH and CDR2 LQKENI.

There are a few counts of this clonotype. The rearrangement joins TRBV25-1 to TRBJ2-5; 15 positions match TRBD2. The CDR3 has 16 amino acids. Germline V CDR1 and CDR2: MGHDK, SYGVNS. J lost 2 bases, V lost 11 bases, and 9 bases had no gene match. The CDR3 spells CAAGGGLAGGQETQYF. The DNA of the CDR3 is TGTGCCGCCGGGGGGGGACTAGCGGGGGGTCAAGAGACCCAGTACTTC.

The gene calls are TRBV20-1 and TRBJ1-6; D gene unclear. Germline CDR1 is DFQATT and CDR2 is SNEGSKA (reference sequence). V lost 3 bases and J 7 bases, leaving 10 bases between the germline ends. There are 13 residues in the CDR3. The CDR3 is CSARGSGNSPLHF. The CDR3, as DNA: TGCAGTGCTAGGGGAAGCGGGAATTCACCCCTCCACTTT.

The chain couples TRBV7-2 to TRBJ2-1; TRBD1 matches at 7 bases. Germline CDR1 is SGHTA and CDR2 is FQGNSA. J gave up 0 bases and V 5 bases, and 4 bases lay outside the gene matches. The CDR3 runs 15 residues. CDR3 nucleotide sequence: TGTGCCAGCAGCACAGGGGTTGGCTCCTACAATGAGCAGTTCTTC. This codes for CASSTGVGSYNEQFF.

The rearrangement links TRBV20-1 to TRBJ2-1; 8 bases are shared with TRBD2. This CDR3 has 16 amino acids. The germline V gene encodes CDR1 DFQATT and CDR2 SNEGSKA (reference sequence). J lost 3 bases, V lost 0 bases, and 7 bases had no gene match. CDR3 protein: CSAREVGGGYYNEQFF. The CDR3 nucleotides are TGCAGTGCTAGAGAAGTTGGCGGGGGGTACTACAATGAGCAGTTCTTC.

The V call is TRBV6-5, the J call TRBJ1-2; D call uncertain. Trimming left V 4 bases short and J 0 bases short, with 9 bases between. From germline, CDR1 is MNHEY and CDR2 SVGAGI. The CDR3 totals 14 residues. CDR3 sequence reads: CASSLFQSNYGYTF. DNA for the CDR3: TGTGCCAGCAGTTTATTTCAGTCTAACTATGGCTACACCTTC.

The rearrangement links TRBV6-1 to TRBJ1-1; D remains unclear. Per germline, CDR1 MNHNS and CDR2 SASEGT. Trimming removed 7 bases from V and 4 bases from J, with 13 bases in between. CDR3 size: 13 residues. This CDR3 reads CASIKAHSTEAFF. The CDR3 nucleotides read TGTGCCAGCATCAAGGCCCATAGCACTGAAGCTTTCTTT.

This clonotype was observed a few times. This chain joins TRBV29-1 and TRBJ1-1, with D hard to call. This CDR3 is built from 15 residues. V shed 1 base and J shed 5 bases, with 17 bases lying between them. CDR1 SQVTM and CDR2 ANQGSEA come from the germline V gene. CDR3 in amino acids: CSVEGVNGIGTEAFF. CDR3 nucleotide sequence: TGCAGCGTTGAAGGCGTTAATGGGATAGGGACTGAAGCTTTCTTT. Full variable domain (rest looked up from reference TRBV29-1 and TRBJ1-1): SAVISQKPSRDICQRGTSLTIQCQVDSQVTMMFWYRQQPGQSLTLIATANQGSEATYESGFVIDKFPISRPNLTFSTLTVSNMSPEDSSIYLCSVEGVNGIGTEAFFGQGTRLTVV.

This clonotype was observed a few times. The rearrangement uses TRBV19 and TRBJ2-2; D call uncertain. Between the trimmed V and J ends, which lost 5 bases and 4 bases, there was a span of 14 bases. In germline, CDR1 is LNHDA, CDR2 SQIVND (reference sequence). The CDR3 length is 15 residues. The CDR3 DNA follows: TGTGCCAGTAGTCTCCACAGCAAACCCACCGGGGAGCTGTTTTTT. The encoded protein is CASSLHSKPTGELFF.

This clonotype was counted ten times or more. The rearrangement uses TRBV27 and TRBJ1-1, with TRBD1 matching 7 bases. Trimming cost V 6 bases and J 0 bases; bases outside gene matches: 7. The CDR3 consists of 15 residues. CDR1 is MNHEY, CDR2 SMNVEV, per germline (reference sequence). CDR3 bases: TGTGCCAGCAGCTCCGAGGGGGCAATGAACACTGAAGCTTTCTTT. Residues: CASSSEGAMNTEAFF.

In this sample, this clonotype turned up many times. The rearrangement uses TRBV29-1 and TRBJ2-3, with 7 nucleotides matching TRBD1. Germline lookup yields CDR1 SQVTM and CDR2 ANQGSEA. This CDR3 spans 16 amino acids. The trim removed 4 bases at V and 0 bases at J, leaving 10 bases unmatched. As DNA, the CDR3 is TGCAGCGTTGTAGGAACCGTGGGACAGAGCACAGATACGCAGTATTTT. Protein sequence: CSVVGTVGQSTDTQYF.

This clonotype was seen ten or more times. The chain links TRBV3-1 to TRBJ2-2; unclear D gene. Germline-derived CDR1 and CDR2 are LGHDT and YNNKEL (reference sequence). V was cut by 5 bases and J by 3 bases, with 7 bases left in between. This CDR3 comprises 13 residues. The CDR3 protein is CASSFTHTGELFF. In DNA, the CDR3 is TGTGCCAGCAGCTTTACTCACACCGGGGAGCTGTTTTTT.

The CDR3 loop reads CATSDFAGGPFIEQFF. In DNA, the CDR3 is TGTGCCACCAGTGATTTTGCGGGGGGACCCTTCATTGAGCAGTTCTTC. V and J are TRBV24-1 and TRBJ2-1, with 8 positions matching TRBD2. The V segment lost 1 base and the J segment 9 bases; nucleotides outside the gene matches: 10. The CDR3 is made up of 16 amino acids. The germline V gene encodes CDR1 KGHDR and CDR2 SFDVKD.

The chain joins TRBV7-9 to TRBJ2-1; no clear D gene. Trimming stripped 0 bases from V and 9 bases from J, with 6 bases between. Per the germline V gene, CDR1 is SEHNR and CDR2 is FQNEAQ (reference sequence). The CDR3 is made up of 12 amino acids. As DNA, the CDR3 is TGTGCCAGCAGCTTAGCGCTGAGTGAGCAGTTCTTC. Its protein is CASSLALSEQFF.

The gene calls are TRBV9 and TRBJ2-7; D might be TRBD1 (6 bases). CDR1 and CDR2 (germline): SGDLS, YYNGEE. V lost 0 bases, J lost 6 bases, and 16 bases lay in between. CDR3 length: 15 amino acids. DNA for the CDR3: TGTGCCAGCAGCGTAGGATCACAGGGCCACTGCGAGCAGTACTTC. It yields the protein CASSVGSQGHCEQYF.

This clonotype was counted between two and nine times. The chain recombines TRBV11-1 with TRBJ1-5, with D uncertain. Trimming took off 3 bases at V and 2 bases at J, with 20 bases between the two ends. The germline V gene has CDR1 SGHAT and CDR2 FQDESV (reference sequence). The CDR3 has 18 residues. For the CDR3, the DNA is TGTGCCAGCAGCTTGAGTATCAACCCAGTCTCGGGCAATCAGCCCCAGCATTTT. Encoded protein: CASSLSINPVSGNQPQHF.